This T cell receptor (beta chain) was captured by sequencing in a study of metastatic and nonmetastatic thyroid tumors. The CDR3 extends over 14 amino acids. The ends were cut back, 5 bases at V and 4 bases at J, with 13 bases in the middle. Every patient underwent thyroid surgery untreated. TCRdb recomputed clones from the PCR reads via MiXCR. This table holds 30,000 to 35,000 clones, approximately 15% found once. The table lists this clone with a few counts. The sequenced sample consisted of blood. The chain joins TRBV12-3 or TRBV12-4 to TRBJ2-3, with a weak D call TRBD1 (5 bases). This TCR derives from a female donor with papillary thyroid cancer or a benign thyroid nodule (not recorded which). Some clones in this sample may be carry-over from other donors' samples. The DNA of the CDR3 is TGTGCCAGCAGTGGACAATTAGATGCAGATACGCAGTATTTT. The encoded protein is CASSGQLDADTQYF.